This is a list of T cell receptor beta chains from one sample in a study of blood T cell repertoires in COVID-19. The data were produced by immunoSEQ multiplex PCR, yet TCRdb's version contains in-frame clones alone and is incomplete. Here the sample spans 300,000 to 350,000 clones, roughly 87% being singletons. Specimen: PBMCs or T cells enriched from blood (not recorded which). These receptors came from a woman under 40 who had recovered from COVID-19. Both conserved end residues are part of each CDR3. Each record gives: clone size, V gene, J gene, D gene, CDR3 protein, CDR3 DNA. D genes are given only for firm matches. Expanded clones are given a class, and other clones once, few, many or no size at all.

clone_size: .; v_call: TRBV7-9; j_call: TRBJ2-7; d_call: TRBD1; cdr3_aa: CASSSADREAYEQYF; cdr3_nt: TGTGCCAGCAGCTCTGCCGACAGGGAAGCCTACGAGCAGTACTTC
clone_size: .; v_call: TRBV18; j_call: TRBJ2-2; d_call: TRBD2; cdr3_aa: CASSPGLASGELFF; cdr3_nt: TGTGCCAGCTCACCGGGACTAGCGTCCGGGGAGCTGTTTTTT
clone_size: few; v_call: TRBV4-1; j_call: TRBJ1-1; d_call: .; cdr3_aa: CASSQGQLSTEAFF; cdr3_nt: TGCGCCAGCAGCCAAGGACAGTTGAGCACTGAAGCTTTCTTT
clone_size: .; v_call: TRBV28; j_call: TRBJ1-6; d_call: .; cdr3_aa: CASSVHRDNSPLHF; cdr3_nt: TGTGCCAGCAGTGTCCACAGGGATAATTCACCCCTCCACTTT
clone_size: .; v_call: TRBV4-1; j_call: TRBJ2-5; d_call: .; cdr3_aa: CASSQDDIQAQETQYF; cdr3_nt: TGCGCCAGCAGCCAAGATGATATCCAGGCTCAAGAGACCCAGTACTTC
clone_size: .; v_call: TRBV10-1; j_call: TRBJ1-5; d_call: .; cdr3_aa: CASSEGGGQPQHF; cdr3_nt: TGCGCCAGCAGTGAGGGGGGGGGACAGCCCCAGCATTTT
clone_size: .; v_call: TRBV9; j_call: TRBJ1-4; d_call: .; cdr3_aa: CASSVYAGDEKLFF; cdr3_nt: TGTGCCAGCAGCGTATATGCAGGGGACGAAAAACTGTTTTTT
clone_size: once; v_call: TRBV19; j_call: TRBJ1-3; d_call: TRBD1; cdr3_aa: CASSEGQTQGNTIYF; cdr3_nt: TGTGCCAGTAGCGAGGGACAGACCCAAGGAAACACCATATATTTT
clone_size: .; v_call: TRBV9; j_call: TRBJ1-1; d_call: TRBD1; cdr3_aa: CASSETGGLGTEAFF; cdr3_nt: TGTGCCAGCAGCGAGACAGGGGGCTTAGGAACTGAAGCTTTCTTT
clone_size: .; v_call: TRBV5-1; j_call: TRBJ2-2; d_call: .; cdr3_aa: CASSLYGDTGELFF; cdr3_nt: TGCGCCAGCAGCTTGTACGGAGACACCGGGGAGCTGTTTTTT
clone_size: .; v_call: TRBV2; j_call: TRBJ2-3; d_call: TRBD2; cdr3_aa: CAIRLAGGVTDTQYF; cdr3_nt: TGTGCCATCCGACTAGCGGGGGGTGTCACAGATACGCAGTATTTT
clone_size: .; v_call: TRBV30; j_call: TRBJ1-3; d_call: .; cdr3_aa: CAWSPYRGGSGNTIYF; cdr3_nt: TGTGCCTGGAGTCCCTATCGGGGAGGCTCTGGAAACACCATATATTTT
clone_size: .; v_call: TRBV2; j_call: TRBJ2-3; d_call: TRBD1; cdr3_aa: CASSEEVLGQGSDTQYF; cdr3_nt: TGTGCCAGCAGTGAGGAAGTCCTGGGACAGGGTTCAGATACGCAGTATTTT
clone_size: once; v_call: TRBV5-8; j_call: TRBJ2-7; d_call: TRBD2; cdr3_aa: CASSRGGAAYEQYF; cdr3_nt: TGTGCCAGCAGCCGGGGGGGGGCGGCTTACGAGCAGTACTTC
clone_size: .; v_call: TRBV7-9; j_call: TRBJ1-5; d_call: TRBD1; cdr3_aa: CASSRTGELSNQPQHF; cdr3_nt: TGTGCCAGCAGCCGGACAGGGGAGCTGAGCAATCAGCCCCAGCATTTT
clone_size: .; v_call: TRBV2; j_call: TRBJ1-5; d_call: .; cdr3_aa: CASSEAGSQPQHF; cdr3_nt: TGTGCCAGCAGTGAGGCCGGGTCCCAGCCCCAGCATTTT
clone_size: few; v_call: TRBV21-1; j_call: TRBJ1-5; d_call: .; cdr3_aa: CASSNNGTGDNQPQHF; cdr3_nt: TGTGCCAGCAGCAACAACGGGACAGGCGATAATCAGCCCCAGCATTTT
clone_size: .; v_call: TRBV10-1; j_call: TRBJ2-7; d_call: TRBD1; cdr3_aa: CASSESLGQGNHYEQYF; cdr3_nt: TGCGCCAGCAGTGAGTCGTTGGGACAGGGAAACCACTACGAGCAGTACTTC
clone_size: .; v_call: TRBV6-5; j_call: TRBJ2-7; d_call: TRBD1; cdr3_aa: CASTQTGRLNEQYF; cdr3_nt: TGTGCCAGCACCCAGACAGGGCGGCTCAACGAGCAGTACTTC
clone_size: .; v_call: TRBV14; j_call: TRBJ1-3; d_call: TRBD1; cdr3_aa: CASSQDLRGSSRPGNTIYF; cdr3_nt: TGTGCCAGCAGCCAAGATCTCAGGGGGAGCAGCCGACCTGGAAACACCATATATTTT
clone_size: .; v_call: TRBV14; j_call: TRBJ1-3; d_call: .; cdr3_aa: CASSPSQGQVSGNTIYF; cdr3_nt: TGTGCCAGCAGCCCCAGTCAGGGGCAAGTATCTGGAAACACCATATATTTT
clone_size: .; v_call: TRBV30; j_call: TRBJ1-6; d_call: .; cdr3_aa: CAWSVTHRDSPLHF; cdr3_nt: TGTGCCTGGAGTGTAACCCACAGGGACTCACCCCTCCACTTT
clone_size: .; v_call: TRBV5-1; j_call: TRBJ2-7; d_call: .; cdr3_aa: CASSLGQLDEQYF; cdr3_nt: TGCGCCAGCAGCTTGGGACAGTTGGACGAGCAGTACTTC
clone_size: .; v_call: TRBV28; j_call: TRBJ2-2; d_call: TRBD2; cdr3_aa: CASSFGGGTGELFF; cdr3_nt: TGTGCCAGCAGTTTTGGGGGGGGCACCGGGGAGCTGTTTTTT
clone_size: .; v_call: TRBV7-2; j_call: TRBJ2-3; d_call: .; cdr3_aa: CASIERGTDTQYF; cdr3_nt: TGTGCCAGCATCGAGAGGGGCACAGATACGCAGTATTTT
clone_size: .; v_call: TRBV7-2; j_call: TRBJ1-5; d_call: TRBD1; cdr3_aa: CASSWDRGQWPQHF; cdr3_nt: TGTGCCAGCAGCTGGGACAGGGGCCAATGGCCCCAGCATTTT
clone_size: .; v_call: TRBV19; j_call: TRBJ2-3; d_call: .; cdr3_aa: CASSMGQGRTDTQYF; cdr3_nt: TGTGCCAGTAGTATGGGTCAGGGTCGCACAGATACGCAGTATTTT
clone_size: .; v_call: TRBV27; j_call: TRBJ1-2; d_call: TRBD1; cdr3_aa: CASSSPTDRDYGYTF; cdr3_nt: TGTGCCAGCAGTTCCCCCACCGACAGGGACTATGGCTACACCTTC
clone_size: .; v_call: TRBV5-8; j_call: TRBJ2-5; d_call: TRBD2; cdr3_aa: CASSLGLAGGQETQYF; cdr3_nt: TGTGCCAGCAGCTTGGGACTAGCGGGGGGACAAGAGACCCAGTACTTC
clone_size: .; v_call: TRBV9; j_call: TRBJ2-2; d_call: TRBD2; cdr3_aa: CASSPRGGAAGELFF; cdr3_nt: TGTGCCAGCAGCCCCCGGGGGGGGGCAGCCGGGGAGCTGTTTTTT
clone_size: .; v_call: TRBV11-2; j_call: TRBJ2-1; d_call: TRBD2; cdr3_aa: CASSFTSGGYNEQFF; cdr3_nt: TGTGCCAGCAGCTTTACTAGCGGGGGCTACAATGAGCAGTTCTTC
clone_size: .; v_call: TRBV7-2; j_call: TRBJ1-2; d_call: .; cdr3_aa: CASSLRQDIGYTF; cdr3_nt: TGTGCCAGCAGCTTAAGACAGGATATAGGCTACACCTTC
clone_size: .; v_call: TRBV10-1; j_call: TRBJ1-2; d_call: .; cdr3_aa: CASSPDRNYGYTF; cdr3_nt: TGCGCCAGCAGTCCGGACAGAAACTATGGCTACACCTTC
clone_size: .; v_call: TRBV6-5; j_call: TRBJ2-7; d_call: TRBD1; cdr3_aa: CASRRPTGQLYEQYF; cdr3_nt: TGTGCCAGCAGACGGCCGACGGGACAGCTCTACGAGCAGTACTTC
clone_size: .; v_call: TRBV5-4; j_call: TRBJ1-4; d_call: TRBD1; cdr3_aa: CASSLAGGRNEKLFF; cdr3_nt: TGTGCCAGCAGCTTGGCAGGGGGAAGGAATGAAAAACTGTTTTTT
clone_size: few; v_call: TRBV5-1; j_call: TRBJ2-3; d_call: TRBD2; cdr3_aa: CASSLGLATPSSTDTQYF; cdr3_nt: TGCGCCAGCAGCTTGGGACTAGCGACTCCTTCTAGCACAGATACGCAGTATTTT
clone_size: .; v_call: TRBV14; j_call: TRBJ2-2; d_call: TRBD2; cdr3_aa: CASSQAHSGLMNTGELFF; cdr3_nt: TGTGCCAGCAGCCAAGCCCACTCGGGACTAATGAACACCGGGGAGCTGTTTTTT
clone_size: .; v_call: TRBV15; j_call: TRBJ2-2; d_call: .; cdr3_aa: CATRGKGANTGELFF; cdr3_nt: TGTGCCACCAGAGGTAAAGGGGCGAACACCGGGGAGCTGTTTTTT
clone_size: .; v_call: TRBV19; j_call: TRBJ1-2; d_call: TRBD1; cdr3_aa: CASSMGTDSYYGYTF; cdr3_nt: TGTGCCAGTAGTATGGGGACAGACTCCTACTATGGCTACACCTTC
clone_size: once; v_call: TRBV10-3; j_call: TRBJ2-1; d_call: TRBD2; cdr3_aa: CAISESQLAGDNEQFF; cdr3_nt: TGTGCCATCAGTGAGTCTCAACTAGCGGGGGACAATGAGCAGTTCTTC
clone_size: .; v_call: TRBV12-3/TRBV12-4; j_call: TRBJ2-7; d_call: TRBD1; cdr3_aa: CASRRTGSYEQYF; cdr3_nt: TGTGCCAGCAGGCGGACAGGCTCCTACGAGCAGTACTTC
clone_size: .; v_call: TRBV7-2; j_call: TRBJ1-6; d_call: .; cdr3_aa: CASSLAGRPSRPSSYNSPLHF; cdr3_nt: TGTGCCAGCAGCTTAGCGGGCAGGCCTTCCCGACCGAGCTCCTATAATTCACCCCTCCACTTT
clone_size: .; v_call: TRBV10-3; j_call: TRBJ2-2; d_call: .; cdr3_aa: CASQQDSPTGELFF; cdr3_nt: TGTGCCAGTCAGCAGGACAGTCCCACCGGGGAGCTGTTTTTT
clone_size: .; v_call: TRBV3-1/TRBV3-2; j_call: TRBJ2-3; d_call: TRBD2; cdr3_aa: CASSQELAGTDTQYF; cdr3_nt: TGTGCCAGCAGCCAAGAACTAGCGGGCACAGATACGCAGTATTTT
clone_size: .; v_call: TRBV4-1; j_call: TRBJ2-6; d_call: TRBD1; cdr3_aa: CASSQGTGPGSGANVLTF; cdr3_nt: TGCGCCAGCAGCCAGGGGACAGGGCCGGGCTCTGGGGCCAACGTCCTGACTTTC
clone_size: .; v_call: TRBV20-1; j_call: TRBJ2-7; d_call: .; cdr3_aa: CSAEKTYEQYF; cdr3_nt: TGCAGTGCTGAGAAGACCTACGAGCAGTACTTC
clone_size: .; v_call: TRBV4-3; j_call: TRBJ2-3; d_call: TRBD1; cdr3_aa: CASSQIQGAMGTDTQYF; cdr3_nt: TGCGCCAGCAGCCAAATACAGGGGGCGATGGGGACAGATACGCAGTATTTT
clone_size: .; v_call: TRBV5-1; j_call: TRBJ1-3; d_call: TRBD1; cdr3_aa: CASSVGQGGNTIYF; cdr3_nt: TGCGCCAGCAGCGTGGGACAGGGGGGAAACACCATATATTTT
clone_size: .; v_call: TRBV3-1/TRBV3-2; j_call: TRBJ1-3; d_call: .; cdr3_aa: CASSHPVSSGNTIYF; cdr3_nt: TGTGCCAGCAGCCATCCGGTTAGCTCTGGAAACACCATATATTTT
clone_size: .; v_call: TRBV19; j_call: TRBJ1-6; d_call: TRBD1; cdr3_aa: CASSIMRRSGTGSTNNSPLHF; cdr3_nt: TGTGCCAGTAGTATAATGAGGCGGTCCGGGACAGGGAGCACTAATAATTCACCCCTCCACTTT
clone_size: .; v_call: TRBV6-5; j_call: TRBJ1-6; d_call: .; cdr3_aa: CASRYPLGGSPLHF; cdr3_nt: TGTGCCAGCAGATACCCTCTGGGAGGTTCACCCCTCCACTTT
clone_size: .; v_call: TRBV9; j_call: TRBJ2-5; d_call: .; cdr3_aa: CASSSPVEETQYF; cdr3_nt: TGTGCCAGCAGCTCACCGGTCGAAGAGACCCAGTACTTC
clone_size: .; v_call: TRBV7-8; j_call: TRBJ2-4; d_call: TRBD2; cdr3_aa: CASSPRTSGGPGDIQYF; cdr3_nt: TGTGCCAGCAGCCCGAGGACTAGCGGGGGGCCGGGGGACATTCAGTACTTC
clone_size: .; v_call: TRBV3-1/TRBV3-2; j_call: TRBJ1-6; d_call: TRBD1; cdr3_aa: CASRKDRDNSPLHF; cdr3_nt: TGTGCCAGCAGGAAGGACAGGGATAATTCACCCCTCCACTTT
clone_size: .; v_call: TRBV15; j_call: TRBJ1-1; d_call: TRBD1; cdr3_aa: CATSRGDRGDTEAFF; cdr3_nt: TGTGCCACCAGCAGAGGTGACAGGGGGGACACTGAAGCTTTCTTT
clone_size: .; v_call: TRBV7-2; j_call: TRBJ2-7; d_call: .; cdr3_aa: CASSLGAYLNNQIEQYF; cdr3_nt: TGTGCCAGCAGCTTAGGGGCCTATTTGAATAACCAAATCGAGCAGTACTTC
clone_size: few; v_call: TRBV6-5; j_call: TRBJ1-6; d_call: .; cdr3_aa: CATSSSYNSPLHF; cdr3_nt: TGTGCCACCTCGAGCTCCTATAATTCACCCCTCCACTTT
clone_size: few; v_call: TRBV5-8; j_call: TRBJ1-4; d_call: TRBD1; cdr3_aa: CASSLESRGDEKLFF; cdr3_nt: TGTGCCAGCAGCTTGGAATCCAGGGGGGATGAAAAACTGTTTTTT
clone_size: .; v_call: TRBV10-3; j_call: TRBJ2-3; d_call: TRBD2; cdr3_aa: CATWEGLLTDTQYF; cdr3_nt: TGTGCCACCTGGGAGGGACTCCTCACAGATACGCAGTATTTT